The next 13 T cell receptor beta chains were all read from a single sample in a study of control samples from healthy donors and cancer patients. TCRdb keeps only in-frame clones here, not all; method: immunoSEQ multiplex PCR. In the table there are fewer than 300,000 clones, around 80% of which are singletons. The sequencing input was PBMCs. The receptors stem from a woman aged 60-70 years with lung cancer.

The gene calls are TRBV18 and TRBJ1-1; unclear D gene. CDR1 is KGHSH and CDR2 is LQKENI in the germline V gene. V shed 3 bases and J shed 3 bases, with 17 bases lying between them. The CDR3 contains 16 residues. The CDR3 DNA is TGTGCCAGCTCACCTAGAGGACCGAATTTGGACACTGAAGCTTTCTTT. Residues: CASSPRGPNLDTEAFF.

The V call is TRBV10-2, the J call TRBJ2-2; D is possibly TRBD2 (6 bases). Trimming stripped 7 bases from V and 7 bases from J, with 16 bases between. The CDR3 is 14 residues long. In germline, CDR1 is WSHSY, CDR2 SAAADI. The CDR3 sequence is CASTKTRDVGELFF. CDR3 nucleotides: TGCGCCAGCACCAAGACTAGAGATGTCGGGGAGCTGTTTTTT.

The chain joins TRBV5-6 to TRBJ1-5; no clear D. V lost 4 bases and J 3 bases, leaving 5 bases between the germline ends. This CDR3 is 12 amino acids long. The germline CDR1 and CDR2 sequences are SGHDT and YYEEEE. CDR3 sequence reads: CASSLLNQPQHF. DNA of the CDR3: TGTGCCAGCAGCCTCCTCAATCAGCCCCAGCATTTT.

This clone has just one count. The chain uses TRBV6-1 and TRBJ1-5; D not resolved. The CDR3 runs 12 residues. Trimming cost V 3 bases and J 9 bases, with 9 bases left between them. Per germline, CDR1 MNHNS and CDR2 SASEGT. The CDR3 DNA is TGTGCCAGCAGTGACATAGGGAGGCCCCAGCATTTT. It is translated as CASSDIGRPQHF.

The chain recombines TRBV28 with TRBJ2-7; perhaps TRBD2 as D (5 bases). The CDR3 covers 14 residues. Germline V gene lookup returns CDR1 MDHEN and CDR2 SYDVKM. The V end was cut by 1 base, the J end by 7 bases, with 14 bases between. Here the CDR3 reads CASSLSSRRLEQYF. In DNA form, the CDR3 reads TGTGCCAGCAGTTTATCATCTAGGAGGCTTGAGCAGTACTTC.

This sequence joins TRBV5-1 and TRBJ2-3, with 8 nucleotides matching TRBD1. J gave up 2 bases and V 4 bases, and 15 bases lay outside the gene matches. Germline CDR1 is SGHRS and CDR2 is YFSETQ. The CDR3 extends over 18 amino acids. CDR3 sequence reads: CASSVGQGLSQITDTQYF. The CDR3 bases are TGCGCCAGCAGCGTCGGACAGGGCCTAAGCCAAATCACAGATACGCAGTATTTT.

Concerning this clone itself: At one end, the junction sequence differs from germline, possibly due to a read error. This rearrangement joins TRBV11-1 to TRBJ2-1; tentatively, D is TRBD1 (6 bases). Germline V gives CDR1 SGHAT, CDR2 FQDESV (reference sequence). This CDR3 contains 15 residues. CDR3 coding DNA: TGTGTCAGCAGCCGAACAGGGTTTAAGTACAATGAGCAGTTCTTC. Translating gives CVSSRTGFKYNEQFF.

The rearrangement joins TRBV27 to TRBJ2-3; TRBD2 might be the D (6 bases). This CDR3 spans 13 amino acids. V was cut by 3 bases and J by 4 bases, with 8 bases left in between. Germline V gene sequence: CDR1 MNHEY, CDR2 SMNVEV (reference sequence). CDR3 in amino acids: CASSFRLADTQYF. The CDR3 coding sequence is TGTGCCAGCAGTTTCCGACTAGCAGATACGCAGTATTTT.

The CDR3 sequence: CASSGTSGSSKTQYF. The CDR3 DNA reads TGTGCCAGCAGCGGGACTAGCGGGAGCTCGAAGACCCAGTACTTC. The V call is TRBV2, the J call TRBJ2-5, with 14 bases that match TRBD2. In germline, CDR1 is SNHLY, CDR2 FYNNEI. The CDR3 runs to 15 residues. V shed 6 bases, J shed 6 bases, and the junction held 6 bases outside the gene matches.

J is TRBJ1-2 and V is TRBV4-1, with unresolved D. This CDR3 has 14 residues. The germline V gene has CDR1 MGHRA and CDR2 YSYEKL. Trimming took off 0 bases at V and 3 bases at J, with 8 bases between the two ends. This CDR3 is CASSQDREYYGYTF. CDR3 nucleotide sequence: TGCGCCAGCAGCCAAGATCGGGAGTACTATGGCTACACCTTC.

The chain uses TRBV18 and TRBJ1-2; TRBD1 aligns across 12 bases. This CDR3 has 14 residues. Germline V lookup: CDR1 KGHSH, CDR2 LQKENI. Losses at the gene ends were 3 bases for V and 9 bases for J; bases not matched to a gene: 5. The CDR3: CASSPGDRGRSYTF. The CDR3 DNA reads TGTGCCAGCTCACCGGGGGACAGGGGGCGAAGCTACACCTTC.

This clone has just a few counts. J is TRBJ1-4 and V is TRBV6-2 or TRBV6-3; 12 nucleotides agree with TRBD1. The CDR3 covers 15 residues. The trim removed 5 bases at V and 7 bases at J, leaving 5 bases unmatched. Germline loops: CDR1 MNHEY, CDR2 SVGEGT. CDR3 in amino acids: CASSRVGQGAEKLFF. In nucleotides, the CDR3 is TGTGCCAGCAGTCGCGTGGGACAGGGGGCTGAAAAACTGTTTTTT.

This chain joins TRBV10-2 and TRBJ1-1, with D hard to call. CDR1 WSHSY and CDR2 SAAADI come from the germline V gene. V lost 6 bases and J 4 bases, leaving 12 bases between the germline ends. The length of the CDR3 is 13 residues. The CDR3 reads CASRGPRGTEAFF. In DNA form, the CDR3 reads TGCGCCAGCAGGGGTCCCCGAGGCACTGAAGCTTTCTTT.